These 6 T cell receptor beta chains were all obtained from the same sample, sequenced in a study of Ad26.COV2.S vaccination and SARS-CoV-2 variants. Some clones are missing from TCRdb's copy, which holds only in-frame ones; the method was immunoSEQ multiplex PCR. In the table there are fewer than 150,000 clones, 86% of which are singletons. Sequencing used peripheral blood, obtained after recovery from COVID-19. The source is a human donor who had recovered from COVID-19.

V and J are TRBV5-1 and TRBJ2-3; 8 positions match TRBD2. Germline V gives CDR1 SGHRS, CDR2 YFSETQ. The CDR3 is 15 residues long. The V segment lost 5 bases and the J segment 2 bases; nucleotides outside the gene matches: 7. CDR3 sequence reads: CASRVGLGDTDTQYF. DNA of the CDR3: TGCGCCAGCAGGGTGGGACTAGGGGACACAGATACGCAGTATTTT. Drawing the rest from reference TRBV5-1 and TRBJ2-3, the complete variable domain is KAGVTQTPRYLIKTRGQQVTLSCSPISGHRSVSWYQQTPGQGLQFLFEYFSETQRNKGNFPGRFSGRQFSNSRSEMNVSTLELGDSALYLCASRVGLGDTDTQYFGPGTRLTVL.

V and J are TRBV7-9 and TRBJ2-2; D might be TRBD2 (6 bases). V was trimmed by 6 bases and J by 2 bases, leaving 19 bases between them. CDR1 and CDR2 from the germline V gene are SEHNR and FQNEAQ (reference sequence). The CDR3 contains 17 residues. CDR3 sequence: CASRPDGGDYNTGELFF. Here the CDR3 DNA reads TGTGCCAGCAGACCGGACGGGGGAGATTACAACACCGGGGAGCTGTTTTTT.

The rearrangement uses TRBV19 and TRBJ2-6, with TRBD1 as a possible D gene (5 bases). CDR3 length equals 15 residues. In germline, CDR1 is LNHDA, CDR2 SQIVND (reference sequence). V was pared by 6 bases and J by 0 bases, with 9 bases between. CDR3 nucleotide sequence: TGTGCCAGTAGACCAAGGGGCTCTGGGGCCAACGTCCTGACTTTC. It codes for CASRPRGSGANVLTF.

This clone has a single count. This chain uses TRBV19 with TRBJ1-4; 9 nucleotides agree with TRBD1. With 5 bases clipped from V and 10 bases from J, the junction kept 5 bases outside the gene matches. In germline, CDR1 is LNHDA, CDR2 SQIVND (reference sequence). This CDR3 is 13 amino acids long. Written as DNA, the CDR3 is TGTGCCAGTAGTCCCCCGGACAGGGGAAAACTGTTTTTT. Its translation is CASSPPDRGKLFF.

The rearrangement joins TRBV19 to TRBJ1-6; 10 bases are a match to TRBD1. Trimming at V came to 10 bases and at J to 10 bases, leaving 16 bases not matched to a gene. Germline V CDR1 and CDR2: LNHDA, SQIVND (reference sequence). The CDR3 spans 16 residues. The CDR3 loop reads CATPTPGQGRQSPLHF. The CDR3 nucleotides read TGTGCCACCCCGACCCCGGGACAGGGGAGACAATCACCCCTCCACTTT.

The genes are TRBV18 and TRBJ1-1; D gene ambiguous. From germline, CDR1 is KGHSH and CDR2 LQKENI. This CDR3 is built from 13 residues. Trimming took off 3 bases at V and 0 bases at J, with 5 bases between the two ends. CDR3 sequence reads: CASSPDLNTEAFF. CDR3 in DNA: TGTGCCAGCTCACCTGATCTGAACACTGAAGCTTTCTTT.